This T cell receptor beta chain was retrieved from a study of HIV-infected patients and healthy controls (dated by TCRdb to the mid-2010s). Background on the whole study: CD4 counts were modestly but significantly increased in about 85% of the 16 patients after three months of therapy, but they remained below normal ranges. The CD4:CD8 ratio rose slightly, whereas CD8 counts showed no consistent shift during early therapy. Viral load fell below detection in 11 of 16 patients by the second bleed and in all patients following a further year of therapy. Patients lacked overall T-cell lymphocytopenia, and total CDR3 counts per chain did not differ significantly from controls. Whether deep TCR repertoire sequencing of small blood samples from HIV patients could capture immune perturbation and reconstitution was tested in the study. Summary of the overall study and its limitations: HIV-infected repertoires showed significantly elevated mean Gini indices relative to controls, which possibly reflects oligoclonality. The use of whole blood limited sequencing depth and precluded separation of the dynamics of distinct T-cell subpopulations. The study cohorts differed slightly in age and sex profile, but those differences did not account for the observed differences in diversity. By Jaccard index and by the count of highly shared sequences, healthy controls shared more CDR3s between individuals than HIV+ patients did. MAIT cell alpha-chain CDR3s were found at high frequency in healthy controls but were severely depleted in HIV+ repertoires. The apparent post-therapy recovery of the Gini index in HIV-infected patients was not reproduced in size-matched repertoire data. Most CMV-associated CDR3s became more frequent during therapy, although their change was not significant, whereas HIV-associated CDR3s showed a significant decrease in frequency. Donor HLA types were not determined in the study. Compared with controls, HIV-infected patients showed significantly different mean usage of eight alpha and eight beta V genes. The pairing of alpha and beta chains was not determined in the samples. Rare events from HIV-infected data received too much weight under size-matching, and comparisons were complicated by unequal numbers of distinct sequences between patients and controls. A major limit on how widely the findings apply, in the view of the authors, was that only sixteen HIV-infected individuals were processed. Healthy control repertoires showed roughly threefold more distinct CDR3s and higher Shannon diversity than untreated HIV+ repertoires.

This clonotype is termed medium-sized (0.01 to 0.1%). Its antigen is currently not known. No quality values exist for individual bases; no much larger clone is one base distant. CDR3 length: 18 amino acids, cysteine to phenylalanine. Only the CDR3 portion is preserved as DNA: 54 bases, with reading frame beginning at the first base. After removal of 6 bases from V and 0 bases from J, the junction retains 14 bases not matched to a gene. CDR1 and CDR2, per the germline V gene, are LGHNT and FRNRAP. Whole blood was used without cell fractionation, so the repertoire reflected all unsorted peripheral T cells. For RNA extraction, around 2.5 ml of peripheral blood was drawn into Tempus tubes. The study enrolled HIV-infected adults who had not yet received antiretroviral therapy and were about to begin treatment, and it processed the first sixteen eligible patients. Patients with febrile or AIDS-related illness, tumors, hepatitis B or C coinfection, immunomodulatory therapy, recent vaccination or treatment interruptions were excluded from enrollment. Residual genomic DNA was removed with the TURBO-DNase kit and globin mRNA was depleted with GLOBINclear. Pretreatment blood was drawn from HIV-infected patients immediately prior to the initiation of antiretroviral therapy.

About 500 ng RNA was reverse transcribed with SuperScript III using primers against the alpha and beta constant regions. Separate libraries for the alpha and beta chains were generated through chain-specific third strand synthesis that incorporated multiplexing indices. The protocol used a single primer pair to amplify all rearrangements within a chain, which avoided primer bias, and attached molecular barcodes to each cDNA molecule. The SP2 sequencing primer site and a random hexamer were carried on a 5' RACE adapter, to which purified cDNA was joined by T4 RNA Ligase 1. The authors primed second strand synthesis from the SP2 site with Phusion polymerase and used slow temperature ramps to favor optimal annealing. Two random hexamer sequences, both added before amplification and joined together, made up the 12-nucleotide barcode of each molecule. An amplification PCR of approximately 24 cycles with P5s and P7 primers came after a short first PCR that had added P5 and P7 adapter elements plus a second index. In total the libraries went through roughly 26 PCR cycles, after which the libraries were quantified on a Qubit, sized on a Bioanalyzer, and diluted to roughly 4.2 nM. Sequencing of the normalized libraries was done on an Illumina MiSeq using 2 x 250 paired-end kits. Into 9.5 to 10 ul Tris-Cl, the reverse transcription reactions were eluted following cleanup on MinElute columns. Adapter ligations ran for roughly 21 hours at 16 degrees C and were afterwards cleaned with AMPure XP beads at a 1:1 ratio. The study's own analysis went as follows. A modified Decombinator processed the demultiplexed FASTQ files and output V, J, insert and barcode information. Sequences that shared a barcode but differed from the dominant sequence were discarded as errors, and original cDNA molecules were estimated by counting barcodes clustered at Levenshtein distance 3. The R packages ineq, vegan, igraph and RCytoscape were used for downstream analyses, together with IMGT nomenclature and CDR3 definitions. V gene usage was calculated across distinct sequences, with every TCR tallied a single time to avoid skew from clonal expansion. Within a donor, similarity networks joined unique CDR3 amino acid sequences in every case where two of them were separated by a single Levenshtein edit. In the repertoires, a search was made for a compiled set of published HIV-specific CDR3s (about 97 alpha, approximately 700 beta) and CMV-specific CDR3s (under 14 alpha, 250 or so beta). Random subsampling to size-matched repertoires showed patients' decreased diversity was not caused by their lower sequence numbers. In-frame beta chains were kept once TCRdb had trimmed the public reads at Q25 with fastp and called clones with MiXCR. Each entry merges the rows of one CDR3 protein and shows their most common DNA and genes. These V and J calls are TCRdb output, not the study's own analysis. The sample profile shows around 7,500 distinct CDR3 sequences; around 8.3% of them were found once. Jointly, the top ten make up more than 9% of the sample.

This TCR was sampled from an adult with HIV infection. The specimen comprised blood, sampled before antiretroviral therapy. The rearranged segments are TRBV12-5 and TRBJ1-1; 9 bases in the middle match TRBD1. The CDR3 has the sequence CASGPGQGFGKVNTEAFF. The DNA reads as follows: TGTGCTAGTGGACCGGGACAGGGATTCGGCAAGGTGAACACTGAAGCTTTCTTT.